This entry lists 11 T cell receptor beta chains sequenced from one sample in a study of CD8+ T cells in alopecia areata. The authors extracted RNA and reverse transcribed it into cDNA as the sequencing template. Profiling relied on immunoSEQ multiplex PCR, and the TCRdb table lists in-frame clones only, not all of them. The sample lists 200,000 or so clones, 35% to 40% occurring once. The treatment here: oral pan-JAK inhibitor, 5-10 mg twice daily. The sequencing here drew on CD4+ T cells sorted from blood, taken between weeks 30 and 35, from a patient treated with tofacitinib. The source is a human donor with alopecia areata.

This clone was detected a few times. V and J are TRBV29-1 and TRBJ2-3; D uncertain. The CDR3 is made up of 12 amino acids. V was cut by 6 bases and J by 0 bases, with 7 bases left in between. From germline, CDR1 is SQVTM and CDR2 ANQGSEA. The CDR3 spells CSVGKSTDTQYF. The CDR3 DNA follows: TGCAGCGTGGGGAAAAGCACAGATACGCAGTATTTT.

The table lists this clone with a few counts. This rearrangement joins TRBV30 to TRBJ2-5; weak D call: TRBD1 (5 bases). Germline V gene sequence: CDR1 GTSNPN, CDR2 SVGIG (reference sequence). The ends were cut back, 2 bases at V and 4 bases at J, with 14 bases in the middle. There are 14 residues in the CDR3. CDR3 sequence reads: CAWSRRQSRETQYF. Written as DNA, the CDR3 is TGTGCCTGGAGTCGGAGACAGAGCAGAGAGACCCAGTACTTC.

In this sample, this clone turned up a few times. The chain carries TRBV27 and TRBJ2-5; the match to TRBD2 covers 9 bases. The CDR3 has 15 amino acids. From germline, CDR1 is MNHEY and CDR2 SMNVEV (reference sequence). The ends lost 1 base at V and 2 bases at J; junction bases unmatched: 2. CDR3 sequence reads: CASSLLAGGQETQYF. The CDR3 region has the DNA TGTGCCAGCAGTTTATTGGCGGGAGGGCAAGAGACCCAGTACTTC.

The CDR3 spells CSVGGNEAFF. Here the CDR3 DNA reads TGCAGCGTTGGAGGGAATGAAGCTTTCTTT. The chain uses TRBV29-1 and TRBJ1-1; the D is unclear. With 4 bases removed from V and 7 bases from J, the gap between germline ends came to 7 bases. The CDR3 contains 10 residues. Germline CDR1 reads SQVTM; CDR2 reads ANQGSEA.

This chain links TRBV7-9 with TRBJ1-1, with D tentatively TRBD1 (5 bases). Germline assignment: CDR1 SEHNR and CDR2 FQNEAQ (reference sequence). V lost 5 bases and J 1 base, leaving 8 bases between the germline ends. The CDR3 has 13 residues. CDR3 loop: CASSETENTEAFF. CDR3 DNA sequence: TGTGCCAGCAGCGAGACAGAGAACACTGAAGCTTTCTTT.

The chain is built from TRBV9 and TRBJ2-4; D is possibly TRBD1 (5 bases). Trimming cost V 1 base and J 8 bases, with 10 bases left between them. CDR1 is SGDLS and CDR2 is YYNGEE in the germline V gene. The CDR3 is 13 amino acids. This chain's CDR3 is CASSVSGSDIQYF. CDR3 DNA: TGTGCCAGCAGCGTATCAGGGTCAGACATTCAGTACTTC.

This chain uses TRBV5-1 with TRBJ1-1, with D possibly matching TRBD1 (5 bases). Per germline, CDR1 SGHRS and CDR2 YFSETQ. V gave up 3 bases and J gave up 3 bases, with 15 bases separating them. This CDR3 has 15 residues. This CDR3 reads CASSSAGYKDTEAFF. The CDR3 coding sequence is TGCGCCAGCAGCTCCGCAGGGTATAAGGACACTGAAGCTTTCTTT. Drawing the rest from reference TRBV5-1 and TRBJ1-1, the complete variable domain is KAGVTQTPRYLIKTRGQQVTLSCSPISGHRSVSWYQQTPGQGLQFLFEYFSETQRNKGNFPGRFSGRQFSNSRSEMNVSTLELGDSALYLCASSSAGYKDTEAFFGQGTRLTVV.

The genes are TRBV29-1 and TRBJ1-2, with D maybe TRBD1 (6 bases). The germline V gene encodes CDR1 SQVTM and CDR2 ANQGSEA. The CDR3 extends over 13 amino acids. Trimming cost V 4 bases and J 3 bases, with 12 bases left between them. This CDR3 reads CSVVGAGDYGYTF. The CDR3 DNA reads TGCAGCGTTGTAGGTGCAGGGGACTATGGCTACACCTTC. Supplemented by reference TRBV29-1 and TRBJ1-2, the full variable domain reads SAVISQKPSRDICQRGTSLTIQCQVDSQVTMMFWYRQQPGQSLTLIATANQGSEATYESGFVIDKFPISRPNLTFSTLTVSNMSPEDSSIYLCSVVGAGDYGYTFGSGTRLTVV.

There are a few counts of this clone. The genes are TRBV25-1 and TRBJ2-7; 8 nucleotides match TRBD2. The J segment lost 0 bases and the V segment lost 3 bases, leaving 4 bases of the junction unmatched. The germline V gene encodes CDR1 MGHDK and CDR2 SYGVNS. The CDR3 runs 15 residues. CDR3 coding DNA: TGTGCCAGCAGTGAGAGAGCGGGGGCCTCCTACGAGCAGTACTTC. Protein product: CASSERAGASYEQYF.

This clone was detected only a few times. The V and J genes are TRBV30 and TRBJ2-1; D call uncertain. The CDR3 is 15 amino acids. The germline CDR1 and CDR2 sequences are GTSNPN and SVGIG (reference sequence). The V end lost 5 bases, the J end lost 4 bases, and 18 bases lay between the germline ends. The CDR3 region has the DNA TGTGCCTGGGACCGGGCCTTCACCCTGTACAATGAGCAGTTCTTC. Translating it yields CAWDRAFTLYNEQFF. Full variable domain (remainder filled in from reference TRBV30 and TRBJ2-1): SQTIHQWPATLVQPVGSPLSLECTVEGTSNPNLYWYRQAAGRGLQLLFYSVGIGQISSEVPQNLSASRPQDRQFILSSKKLLLSDSGFYLCAWDRAFTLYNEQFFGPGTRLTVL.

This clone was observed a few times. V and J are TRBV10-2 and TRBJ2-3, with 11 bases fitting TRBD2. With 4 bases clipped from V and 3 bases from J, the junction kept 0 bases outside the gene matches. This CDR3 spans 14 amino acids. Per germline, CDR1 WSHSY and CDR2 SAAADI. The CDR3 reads CASSGLAGTDTQYF. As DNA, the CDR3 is TGCGCCAGCAGTGGACTAGCGGGAACAGATACGCAGTATTTT.